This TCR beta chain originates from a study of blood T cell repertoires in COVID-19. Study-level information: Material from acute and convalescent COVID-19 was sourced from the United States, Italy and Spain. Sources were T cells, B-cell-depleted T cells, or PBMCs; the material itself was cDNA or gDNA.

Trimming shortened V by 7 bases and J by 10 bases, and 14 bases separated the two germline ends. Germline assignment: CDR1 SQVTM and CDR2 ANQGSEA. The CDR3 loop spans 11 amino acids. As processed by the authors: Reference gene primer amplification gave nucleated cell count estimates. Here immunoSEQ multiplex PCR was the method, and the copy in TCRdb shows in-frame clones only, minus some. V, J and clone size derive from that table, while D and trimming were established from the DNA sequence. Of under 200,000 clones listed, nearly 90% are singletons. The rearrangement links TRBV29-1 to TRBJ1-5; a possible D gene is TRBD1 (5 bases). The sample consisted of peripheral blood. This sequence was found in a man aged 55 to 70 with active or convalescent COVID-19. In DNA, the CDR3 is TGCAGCGCCGCGACCAGGGAACCCCAGCATTTT. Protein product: CSAATREPQHF. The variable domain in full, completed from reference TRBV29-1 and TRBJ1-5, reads SAVISQKPSRDICQRGTSLTIQCQVDSQVTMMFWYRQQPGQSLTLIATANQGSEATYESGFVIDKFPISRPNLTFSTLTVSNMSPEDSSIYLCSAATREPQHFGDGTRLSIL.